These 4 T cell receptor beta chains were all obtained from the same sample, sequenced in a study of post-analysis software for immune sequencing data. Points from the study as a whole: Comparison of patients with controls showed five or six TRBV segments more frequent in patients, TRBV5-6, TRBV5-1 and TRBV20-1 among them.

Unique-molecular-identifier-tagged TCR beta cDNA libraries were used. MiXCR was run by TCRdb on the PCR reads, yielding one entry per CDR3 protein. The sample consists of 750,000 to 950,000 distinct CDR3 sequences, roughly 50% of them appearing once. These receptors have no identified antigens. Sequencing was done on a sample of blood. The origin of the receptors is a girl between 10 and 17 years old with multiple sclerosis.

The chain carries TRBV12-3 or TRBV12-4 and TRBJ2-7; D uncertain. The J call may be mistaken, given a closer DNA end match to TRBJ2-5. This CDR3 is 14 amino acids long. The CDR3 nucleotides read TGTGCCAGCAGCCCGGTCAGACCGTCGGAGACCCAGTACTTC. As protein: CASSPVRPSETQYF.

J is TRBJ1-2 and V is TRBV20-1; 7 nucleotides align to TRBD1. The CDR3 runs to 13 residues. Germline-derived CDR1 and CDR2 are DFQATT and SNEGSKA (reference sequence). J gave up 7 bases and V 1 base, and 6 bases lay outside the gene matches. The chain's CDR3 is CSARATGEGGYTF. DNA of the CDR3: TGCAGTGCTAGAGCAACAGGGGAAGGTGGCTACACCTTC.

With regard to this clonotype: Relative to the germline gene, one junction end is altered; a read error may explain this. This rearrangement joins TRBV27 to TRBJ2-3, with D perhaps TRBD2 (6 bases). CDR3 length equals 17 residues. Germline CDR1 and CDR2: MNHEY and SMNVEV (reference sequence). The CDR3 reads CAGSLFPSSSVPDTQYF. CDR3 sequence (DNA): TGTGCCGGCAGTTTATTCCCGTCCTCTAGCGTCCCAGATACGCAGTATTTT.

V gene TRBV24-1 combines with J gene TRBJ2-3; D unclear. V lost 1 base and J lost 5, with 6 bases in between. The germline V gene has CDR1 KGHDR and CDR2 SFDVKD. CDR3 size: 13 residues. CDR3: CATSDFIQDTQYF. CDR3 nucleotide sequence: TGTGCCACCAGTGATTTCATTCAAGATACGCAGTATTTT.